Described below is a single T cell receptor (beta chain) sequence and its context. The antigen it recognizes is unknown. The record has no base qualities; no much larger clone is one base away. Spanning cysteine to phenylalanine, the CDR3 consists of 13 amino acids. Only CDR3 DNA is held: 39 bases, read in frame from base 1. V loses 6 bases of germline sequence and J loses 10 bases, and the interval between the two ends is 15 bases. Per the germline V gene, KGHDR is the CDR1 and SFDVKD is the CDR2. These data belong to a study of blood T cell repertoires in COVID-19 (TCRdb year 2020). A note on the overall study: Samples covering the acute and convalescent phases of COVID-19 were provided by collaborators in the United States, Italy and Spain. The dataset comprised deeply sampled blood TCRbeta repertoires from subjects exposed to, actively infected with, or recovered from COVID-19. The repertoires were released in a freely available public database intended as a resource for research on the immune response to SARS-CoV-2. Sample metadata almost always included a de-identified subject ID, COVID-19 status, age in years and sex. The prospective study material was composed of cDNA or gDNA derived from T cells, B-cell-depleted T cells, or PBMCs. Where available, HLA class I and class II types were obtained from metadata supplied by the sample provider rather than from assay-based typing. The samples were drawn from the first 160 participants of the ongoing ImmuneRACE study and from under 1,500 subjects provided by 6 global collaborators.

The full study reports these points: The quantity of clinical and demographic metadata differed by source and by participant and was supplied without curation.

TCRbeta CDR3 regions were amplified from genomic DNA by means of the immunoSEQ Assay, a bias-controlled multiplex PCR. In the paper's pipeline: The number of nucleated cells in each sample was estimated by amplification of reference gene primers within the assay. Sequence reads were collapsed and filtered to measure the absolute abundance of every unique TCRbeta CDR3 rearrangement. For each sample, productive Simpson clonality was calculated by taking the square root of Simpson's diversity index across productive rearrangements. Drawn from immuneACCESS, this table holds only the in-frame rearrangements with V and J called that TCRdb kept. Clones are partly lost; checked studies trace under half to an unresolved V gene and leave the rest unexplained. The D gene and trimming were derived from the DNA, and the V and J assignments and clone size from that table. Here the sample has roughly 200,000 clones; roughly four fifths occur a single time. Roughly 8.7% of the sample belongs to the ten largest clones.

In the prospective study, participants were about 18 to 100 years old, resided in fewer than 25 geographic areas of the United States, and were enrolled through a virtual design. In the prospective study, cohorts were assigned on the basis of participant-reported clinical history obtained from a screening survey and a study questionnaire. ImmuneRACE Cohort 3 recovered participants were defined by two consecutive negative NP/OP PCR tests, healthcare professional clearance, or symptom resolution. In the prospective study, whole blood, serum and a nasopharyngeal or oropharyngeal swab were collected from each participant by mobile phlebotomists. Participants in the prospective study had the option to provide additional blood draws and questionnaires over an approximately 2-month period. Before DNA extraction, prospective study blood samples were shipped either frozen or at room temperature.

The source material was PBMCs or T cells enriched from blood (not recorded which). This clonotype was sampled from a middle-aged man who had recovered from COVID-19. The sequence joins TRBV24-1 to TRBJ2-1; TRBD2 is a weak D gene call, 5 bases matching. The CDR3 loop reads CATSYGSRAEQFF. The DNA reads as follows: TGTGCCACCAGTTATGGGAGTAGGGCCGAGCAGTTCTTC.